The TCR beta chain described here comes from a study of cytomegalovirus exposure and HLA in healthy donors. Study context: The roughly 110 validation repertoires used the same platform as the 500 to 700 first-cohort repertoires, a later analysis reported.

Here immunoSEQ multiplex PCR was the method, and the copy in TCRdb shows in-frame clones only, minus some. The sample records 150,000 to 200,000 clones, roughly 84% being singletons. This CDR3 region has 15 residues. CDR1 is MNHNS, CDR2 SASEGT, per germline. V gave up 5 bases and J gave up 2 bases, with 15 bases separating them. This clone was recorded once. No antigen is known for it. The study's findings and limits: Most TCR sequences showed up rarely, but some public TCRs showed up in many donors. Reported results showed that the classifier diagnosed cytomegalovirus status with high specificity and sensitivity.

The sequencing input was PBMCs. V is TRBV6-1 and J is TRBJ1-2; D is undetermined. This clonotype was obtained from a man aged 30 to 39 in good health and CMV-seropositive. CDR3 residues: CASSTGGKGNYGYTF. As DNA, the CDR3 is TGTGCCAGCAGTACTGGAGGGAAAGGGAACTATGGCTACACCTTC.